Below, 26 T cell receptor beta chains from the same sample are listed, as sequenced in a study of T-cell reconstitution after alpha-beta-depleted transplantation in children. Unique molecular identifiers tagged the TCRbeta library. TCRdb re-analysed the PCR reads in MiXCR, keeping a single row per CDR3 protein. Among nearly 550,000 distinct CDR3 sequences listed, about 17% were seen once. The sample was PBMCs from the stem cell graft donor, taken from the stem cell graft. These receptors originate from a human donor who donated a stem cell graft to a child with acute lymphoblastic leukemia.

The CDR3 nucleotides read TGTGCCAGCACCCTCAATTTAAGTGATGAGCAGTTCTTC. Its protein product is CASTLNLSDEQFF. V and J are TRBV12-3 or TRBV12-4 and TRBJ2-1, with D hard to call. V lost 7 bases and J 8 bases, leaving 15 bases between the germline ends. This CDR3 comprises 13 residues.

The chain couples TRBV6-5 to TRBJ2-3; D is perhaps TRBD1 (5 bases). The CDR3 is 11 amino acids. CDR1 is MNHEY and CDR2 is SVGAGI in the germline V gene. Trimming stripped 9 bases from V and 6 bases from J, with 10 bases between. Here the CDR3 DNA reads TGTGCCAGGGAACAGGCGGATACGCAGTATTTT. Its protein product is CAREQADTQYF.

There are a few counts of this clonotype. The chain has TRBV5-6 and TRBJ2-5; D call uncertain. Germline V lookup: CDR1 SGHDT, CDR2 YYEEEE. The CDR3 spans 13 residues. V lost 3 bases, J lost 0 bases, and 6 bases lay in between. DNA of the CDR3: TGTGCCAGCAGCTCCCGGCACCAAGAGACCCAGTACTTC. This gives the protein CASSSRHQETQYF.

The CDR3 loop reads CSARPRGSQNSGANVLTF. As DNA, the CDR3 is TGCAGTGCTAGGCCGAGGGGCAGTCAAAACTCTGGGGCCAACGTCCTGACTTTC. The J gene is TRBJ2-6, the V gene TRBV20-1; perhaps D is TRBD1 or TRBD2 (5 bases each). Germline V gene lookup returns CDR1 DFQATT and CDR2 SNEGSKA (reference sequence). There are 18 residues in the CDR3. V was pared by 3 bases and J by 0 bases, with 18 bases between.

V is TRBV5-1 and J is TRBJ2-1; 7 bases fit TRBD1. The CDR3 has 14 residues. Unmatched junction bases numbered 6, after V lost 2 bases and J lost 7 bases. The germline V gene encodes CDR1 SGHRS and CDR2 YFSETQ. The CDR3 reads CASSLTDRVNEQFF. CDR3 nucleotides: TGCGCCAGCAGCTTAACCGACAGGGTAAATGAGCAGTTCTTC.

This clonotype was detected only a few times. J is TRBJ2-7 and V is TRBV7-9, with D possibly being TRBD2 (6 bases). The V gene's germline CDR1 is SEHNR and CDR2 FQNEAQ (reference sequence). V was clipped by 5 bases and J by 0 bases, with 11 bases between them. The CDR3 loop spans 14 amino acids. The CDR3 loop is CASSAPGGSYEQYF. CDR3 bases: TGTGCCAGCAGCGCTCCCGGGGGCTCCTACGAGCAGTACTTC.

The chain carries TRBV6-2 or TRBV6-3 and TRBJ2-1; D might be TRBD1 (6 bases). The CDR3 is 14 residues long. Germline loops: CDR1 MNHEY, CDR2 SVGEGT. V lost 8 bases and J lost 0, with 11 bases in between. CDR3 DNA: TGTGCCAGCGGATGGGACACCTCCTACAATGAGCAGTTCTTC. The encoded protein is CASGWDTSYNEQFF.

V gene TRBV4-1 combines with J gene TRBJ2-5; D call uncertain. This CDR3 has 13 amino acids. Germline CDR1 reads MGHRA; CDR2 reads YSYEKL. The germline V and J ends were trimmed by 2 bases and 5 bases, with 9 bases remaining between them. The DNA for the CDR3 is TGCGCCAGCAGCCAACTGATGGGGGAGACCCAGTACTTC. Its protein product is CASSQLMGETQYF.

This clonotype was counted a few times. The chain employs TRBV12-3 or TRBV12-4 and TRBJ2-1; weak D call: TRBD2 (6 bases). The CDR3 sequence is 14 residues long. V lost 5 bases, J lost 9 bases, and 17 bases lay in between. Here the CDR3 reads CASSILALKGEQFF. The DNA of the CDR3 is TGTGCCAGCAGTATACTAGCTCTTAAGGGTGAGCAGTTCTTC.

This clonotype has a handful of counts. This chain uses TRBV20-1 with TRBJ2-7; D is uncertain. CDR3 length: 11 residues. V lost 7 bases, J lost 7 bases, and 14 bases lay in between. Looked up from germline, CDR1 is DFQATT and CDR2 is SNEGSKA (reference sequence). CDR3 loop: CSGRLLLEQYF. The CDR3 DNA is TGCAGTGGACGCCTTTTGTTGGAGCAGTACTTC.

This clonotype was found a few times. J is TRBJ1-1 and V is TRBV5-1; D ambiguous. Trimming stripped 0 bases from V and 5 bases from J, with 8 bases between. CDR3 size: 13 residues. Germline CDR1 SGHRS, CDR2 YFSETQ. The CDR3 DNA reads TGCGCCAGCAGCTTGGGAGCATGGACTGAAGCTTTCTTT. This translates into CASSLGAWTEAFF.

Written as DNA, the CDR3 is TGTGCCAGCAGTCGCGGGAACCGGGACTCTCAACACTACGAGCAGTACTTC. It translates to CASSRGNRDSQHYEQYF. This sequence joins TRBV28 and TRBJ2-7, with D possibly being TRBD2 (6 bases). CDR3 size: 17 residues. Looked up from germline, CDR1 is MDHEN and CDR2 is SYDVKM. V lost 5 bases to trimming and J lost 3 bases, with 23 bases between them.

The chain recombines TRBV6-1 with TRBJ2-4, with D unclear. The V end was cut by 1 base, the J end by 7 bases, with 11 bases between. The CDR3 contains 14 residues. CDR1 and CDR2 from the germline V gene are MNHNS and SASEGT. The CDR3 coding sequence is TGTGCCAGCAGTGAAGTTGGACGCGTGAACATTCAGTACTTC. This gives the protein CASSEVGRVNIQYF.

The chain uses TRBV24-1 and TRBJ2-2, with D perhaps matching TRBD1 (6 bases). Germline assignment: CDR1 KGHDR and CDR2 SFDVKD. The CDR3 runs to 14 residues. V lost 4 bases, J lost 7 bases, and 12 bases lay in between. This CDR3 reads CATSEDSLYGELFF. CDR3 DNA: TGTGCCACCAGTGAGGACAGCCTCTACGGGGAGCTGTTTTTT.

This clonotype was seen more than once but under ten times. The rearrangement uses TRBV6-5 and TRBJ2-5, with D tentatively TRBD1 (5 bases). The CDR3 length is 13 residues. V was cut by 4 bases and J by 5 bases, with 11 bases left in between. Per germline, CDR1 MNHEY and CDR2 SVGAGI. CDR3 in amino acids: CASSFGHWETQYF. For the CDR3, the DNA is TGTGCCAGCAGTTTCGGACACTGGGAGACCCAGTACTTC.

This clonotype was counted a few times. The rearrangement uses TRBV5-1 and TRBJ2-1, with 11 positions matching TRBD2. Germline assignment: CDR1 SGHRS and CDR2 YFSETQ. The CDR3 sequence is 15 residues long. The V segment lost 0 bases and the J segment 14 bases; nucleotides outside the gene matches: 10. CDR3: CASSLDPLAGGREFF. In DNA, the CDR3 is TGCGCCAGCAGCTTGGATCCGCTAGCGGGGGGCAGGGAGTTCTTC.

This clonotype has just a few counts. With a much larger clone just one base away, this may be a read error. The chain uses TRBV27 and TRBJ2-2; D gene ambiguous. This CDR3 region has 12 residues. V lost 5 bases and J 4 bases, leaving 5 bases between the germline ends. Germline V gene data show CDR1 as MNHEY and CDR2 as SMNVEV (reference sequence). The chain's CDR3 is CASSTITGELFF. The DNA for the CDR3 is TGTGCCAGCAGTACGATCACCGGGGAGCTGTTTTTT.

In DNA, the CDR3 is TGTGCCAGCGAAAGTAGGGTTGAAGCTTTCTTT. It encodes CASESRVEAFF. J is TRBJ1-1 and V is TRBV6-5; D gene ambiguous. Looked up from germline, CDR1 is MNHEY and CDR2 is SVGAGI. The CDR3 loop spans 11 amino acids. The ends were cut back, 8 bases at V and 7 bases at J, with 11 bases in the middle.

This clonotype was counted between two and nine times. The chain uses TRBV5-4 and TRBJ2-7; the D gene is possibly TRBD1 (5 bases). The germline V gene has CDR1 SGHNT and CDR2 YYREEE (reference sequence). Trimming stripped 0 bases from V and 2 bases from J, with 6 bases between. This CDR3 spans 13 amino acids. CDR3 in DNA: TGTGCCAGCAGCTTGGAGGACACCTACGAGCAGTACTTC. Its translation: CASSLEDTYEQYF.

This sequence joins TRBV29-1 and TRBJ2-3; 13 positions match TRBD2. CDR1 and CDR2 from the germline V gene are SQVTM and ANQGSEA. The J segment lost 3 bases and the V segment lost 2 bases, leaving 11 bases of the junction unmatched. This CDR3 is 18 amino acids long. As DNA, the CDR3 is TGCAGCGTTGAAATTTGGGGTCGGGGACTAGCGGGAACAGATACGCAGTATTTT. Amino acid sequence: CSVEIWGRGLAGTDTQYF.

The chain employs TRBV5-1 and TRBJ1-6; no firm D call. V lost 1 base, J lost 3 bases, and 8 bases lay in between. This CDR3 region has 15 residues. The germline CDR1 and CDR2 sequences are SGHRS and YFSETQ. The CDR3 loop reads CASSLTENYNSPLHF. Written as DNA, the CDR3 is TGCGCCAGCAGCTTGACGGAAAACTATAATTCACCCCTCCACTTT.

This clonotype was counted a few times. The chain combines TRBV19 with TRBJ2-1; 9 positions agree with TRBD1. V was pared by 5 bases and J by 3 bases, with 8 bases of the junction left unmatched. The CDR3 contains 16 residues. From germline, CDR1 is LNHDA and CDR2 SQIVND (reference sequence). CDR3 loop: CASSYGTGPLYNEQFF. The CDR3 bases are TGTGCCAGTAGTTACGGGACAGGGCCGCTCTACAATGAGCAGTTCTTC.

The gene calls are TRBV27 and TRBJ2-7; D gene ambiguous. V was shortened by 4 bases and J by 3 bases, with 13 bases between the two germline ends. CDR1 is MNHEY and CDR2 is SMNVEV in the germline V gene (reference sequence). The CDR3 covers 14 residues. DNA for the CDR3: TGTGCCAGCAGTTGGAGTCGGGCTGGCTACGAGCAGTACTTC. Translating gives CASSWSRAGYEQYF.

The V and J genes are TRBV20-1 and TRBJ1-5; D is unresolved. Trimming removed 4 bases at V and 1 base at J, with 20 bases between. The CDR3 has 17 residues. In germline, CDR1 is DFQATT, CDR2 SNEGSKA (reference sequence). The CDR3 nucleotides read TGCAGTGCTACACCCTTTACGGGTGCTACAAGCAATCAGCCCCAGCATTTT. The encoded protein is CSATPFTGATSNQPQHF.

This clonotype was picked up a small number of times. This chain connects TRBV20-1 to TRBJ2-1, with 11 nucleotides matching TRBD2. Germline-derived CDR1 and CDR2 are DFQATT and SNEGSKA (reference sequence). The CDR3 spans 16 residues. After removal of 1 base from V and 5 bases from J, the junction contained 7 bases not matched to a gene. This chain's CDR3 is CSARVLLAGVNNEQFF. The CDR3 DNA reads as TGCAGTGCTAGAGTTCTACTAGCGGGAGTTAACAATGAGCAGTTCTTC.

This clonotype was counted between two and nine times. The chain is built from TRBV7-6 and TRBJ1-6, with TRBD1 matching over 7 bases. V lost 6 bases, J lost 5 bases, and 4 bases stayed unmatched. CDR1 and CDR2 (germline): SGHVS, FNYEAQ. The CDR3 extends over 14 amino acids. CDR3 sequence (DNA): TGTGCCAGCAGTCAAGACAGGGATAATTCACCCCTCCACTTT. Protein sequence: CASSQDRDNSPLHF.